This TCR beta chain was recovered during a study of early stage breast cancer tumors. Study details: About 80% of the 16 invasive tumors were ER+, PR+ and HER2-. Study results and caveats: Commonly generated sequences made up most enriched TCRB sequences shared between patients.

Profiled with immunoSEQ multiplex PCR; TCRdb holds only in-frame clones, not every one. The sample includes roughly 34,000 clones, around 68% of them seen just once. The CDR3 runs 15 residues. From germline, CDR1 is MDHEN and CDR2 SYDVKM. V was trimmed by 2 bases and J by 4 bases, leaving 13 bases between them. A word on this clone: Antigen unknown.

The sequence was obtained from a person in their sixties or seventies with breast cancer. The chain links TRBV28 to TRBJ2-3, with unresolved D. Sequencing was performed on blood. In DNA form, the CDR3 reads TGTGCCAGCAGTTTAAAGGGCAGGCAGCCAGATACGCAGTATTTT. Protein sequence: CASSLKGRQPDTQYF.